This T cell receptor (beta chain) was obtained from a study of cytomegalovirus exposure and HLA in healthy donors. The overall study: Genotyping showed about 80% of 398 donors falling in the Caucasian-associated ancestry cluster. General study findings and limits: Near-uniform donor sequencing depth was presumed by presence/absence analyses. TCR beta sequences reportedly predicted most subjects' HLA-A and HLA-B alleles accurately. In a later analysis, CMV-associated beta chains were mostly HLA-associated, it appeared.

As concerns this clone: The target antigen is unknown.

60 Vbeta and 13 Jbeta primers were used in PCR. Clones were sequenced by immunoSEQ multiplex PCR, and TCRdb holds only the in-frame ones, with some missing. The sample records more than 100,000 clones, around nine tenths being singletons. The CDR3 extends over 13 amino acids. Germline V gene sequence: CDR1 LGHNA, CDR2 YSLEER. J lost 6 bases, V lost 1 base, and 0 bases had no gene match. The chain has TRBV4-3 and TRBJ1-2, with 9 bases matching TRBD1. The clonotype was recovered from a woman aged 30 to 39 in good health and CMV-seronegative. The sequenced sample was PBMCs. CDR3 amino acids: CASSQGTGDGYTF. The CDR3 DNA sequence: TGCGCCAGCAGCCAAGGGACAGGGGATGGCTACACCTTC.